This TCR beta chain comes out of a study of cytomegalovirus exposure and HLA in healthy donors. The CDR3 runs to 16 residues. V lost 3 bases and J lost 3; bases outside the gene matches: 9. Per the germline V gene, CDR1 is SGHAT and CDR2 is FQNNGV. Use of 60 Vbeta and 13 Jbeta primers characterized the PCR. Clones were sequenced by immunoSEQ multiplex PCR, and TCRdb holds only the in-frame ones, with some missing. The sample includes about 59,000 clones, under 90% seen only once; the top ten take under 5%. This receptor was identified in a woman aged 40 to 50 in good health and CMV-seronegative. Sequenced sample: PBMCs. The rearrangement joins TRBV11-2 to TRBJ2-3; 7 bases align to TRBD2. The DNA of the CDR3 is TGTGCCAGCAGCTTCTACGGGCGGGAGTTGACAGATACGCAGTATTTT. Translated: CASSFYGRELTDTQYF.